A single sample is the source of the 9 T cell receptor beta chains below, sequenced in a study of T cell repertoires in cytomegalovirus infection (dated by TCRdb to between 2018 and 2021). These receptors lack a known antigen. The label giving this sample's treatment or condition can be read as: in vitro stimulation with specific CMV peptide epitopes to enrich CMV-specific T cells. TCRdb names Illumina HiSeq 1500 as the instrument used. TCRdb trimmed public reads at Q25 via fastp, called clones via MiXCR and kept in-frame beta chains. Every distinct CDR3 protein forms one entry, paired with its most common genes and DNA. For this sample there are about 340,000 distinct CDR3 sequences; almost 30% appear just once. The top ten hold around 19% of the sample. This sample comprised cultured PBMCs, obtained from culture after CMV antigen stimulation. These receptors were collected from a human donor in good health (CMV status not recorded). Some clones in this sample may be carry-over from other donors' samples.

The CDR3, as DNA: TGTGCCAGCCAAACGTCGGTTGACTATGGCTACACCTTC. The encoded protein is CASQTSVDYGYTF. V gene TRBV12-3 or TRBV12-4 combines with J gene TRBJ1-2; D unclear. Trimming took off 8 bases at V and 3 bases at J, with 13 bases between the two ends. The CDR3 length is 13 residues.

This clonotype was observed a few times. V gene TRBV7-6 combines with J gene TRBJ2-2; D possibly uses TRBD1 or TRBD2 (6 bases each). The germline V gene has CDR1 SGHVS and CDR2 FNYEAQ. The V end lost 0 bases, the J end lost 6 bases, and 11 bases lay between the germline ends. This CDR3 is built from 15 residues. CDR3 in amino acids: CASSLANREAGELFF. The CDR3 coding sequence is TGTGCCAGCAGCTTAGCAAACAGGGAGGCCGGGGAGCTGTTTTTT.

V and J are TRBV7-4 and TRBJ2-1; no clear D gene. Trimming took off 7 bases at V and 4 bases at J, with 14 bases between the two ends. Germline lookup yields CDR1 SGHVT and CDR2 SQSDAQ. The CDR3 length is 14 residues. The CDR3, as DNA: TGTGCCAGCATCTCCTTGCGAGAATACAATGAGCAGTTCTTC. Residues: CASISLREYNEQFF.

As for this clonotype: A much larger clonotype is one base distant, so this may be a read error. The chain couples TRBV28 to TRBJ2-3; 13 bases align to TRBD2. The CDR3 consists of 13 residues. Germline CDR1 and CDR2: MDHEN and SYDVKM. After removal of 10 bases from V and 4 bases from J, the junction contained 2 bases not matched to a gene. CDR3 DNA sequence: TGTGCCACCGGACTAGCGGGAGCAGATACGCAGTATTTT. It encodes CATGLAGADTQYF.

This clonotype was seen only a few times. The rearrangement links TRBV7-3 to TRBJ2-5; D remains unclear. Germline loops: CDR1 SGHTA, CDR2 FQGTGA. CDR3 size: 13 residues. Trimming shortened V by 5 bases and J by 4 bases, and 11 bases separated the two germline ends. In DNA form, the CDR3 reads TGTGCCAGCAGCAGTGGAAAGGGAGAGACCCAGTACTTC. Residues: CASSSGKGETQYF.

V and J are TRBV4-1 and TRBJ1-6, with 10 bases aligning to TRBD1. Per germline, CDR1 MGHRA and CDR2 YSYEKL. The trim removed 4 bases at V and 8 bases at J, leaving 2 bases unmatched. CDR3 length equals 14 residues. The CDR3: CASSRDRGYSPLHF. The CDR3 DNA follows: TGCGCCAGCAGCCGGGACAGGGGTTATTCACCCCTCCACTTT.

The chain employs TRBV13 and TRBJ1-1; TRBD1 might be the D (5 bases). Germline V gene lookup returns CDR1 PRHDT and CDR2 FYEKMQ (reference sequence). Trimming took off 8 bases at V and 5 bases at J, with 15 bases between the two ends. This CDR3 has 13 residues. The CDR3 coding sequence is TGTGCCAGCCTCCCGCCGGGGGGAACTGAAGCTTTCTTT. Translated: CASLPPGGTEAFF.

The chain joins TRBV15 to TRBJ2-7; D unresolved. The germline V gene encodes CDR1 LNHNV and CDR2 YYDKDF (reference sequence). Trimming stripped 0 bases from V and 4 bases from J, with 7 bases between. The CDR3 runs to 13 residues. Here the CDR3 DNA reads TGTGCCACCAGCAGAGATCCCACTTACGAGCAGTACTTC. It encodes CATSRDPTYEQYF.

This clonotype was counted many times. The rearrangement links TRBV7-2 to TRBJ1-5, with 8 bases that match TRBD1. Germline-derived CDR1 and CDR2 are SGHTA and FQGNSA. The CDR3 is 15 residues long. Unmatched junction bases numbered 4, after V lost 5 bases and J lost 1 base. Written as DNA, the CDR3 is TGTGCCAGCAGCCCCAGGACAGGGAGCAATCAGCCCCAGCATTTT. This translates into CASSPRTGSNQPQHF.